One sample yielded the 18 T cell receptor beta chains listed below, sequenced in a study of blood T cells in healthy people across ages. The authors ran a second PCR of about 7 to 11 cycles using a sample-barcoded 5' primer and a J-beta primer mix. TCRdb re-called the 5' RACE reads with MiXCR, one entry per CDR3 protein. The data hold 790,000 or so distinct CDR3 sequences, with more than 35% observed a single time. Input material: blood. Source of these receptors: a man aged 80 or over in good health.

V gene TRBV20-1 combines with J gene TRBJ1-5; TRBD1 agrees at 7 bases. The CDR3 has 15 residues. CDR1 DFQATT and CDR2 SNEGSKA come from the germline V gene (reference sequence). V lost 2 bases, J lost 5 bases, and 9 bases stayed unmatched. In DNA, the CDR3 is TGCAGTGCTAGATCCCTGACAGGGTCCGATCAGCCCCAGCATTTT. Translation: CSARSLTGSDQPQHF.

The chain has TRBV10-3 and TRBJ1-4; TRBD1 aligns across 7 bases. V shed 6 bases and J 0 bases; nucleotides not matched to a gene: 13. This CDR3 comprises 18 residues. CDR1 is ENHRY and CDR2 is SYGVKD in the germline V gene. Here the CDR3 reads CAISPAPGQSATNEKLFF. Written as DNA, the CDR3 is TGTGCCATCAGCCCAGCCCCGGGACAGAGCGCAACTAATGAAAAACTGTTTTTT.

On this clonotype: Possible read error: a much larger clone is one base away. V gene TRBV20-1 combines with J gene TRBJ1-6; D remains unclear. The CDR3 spans 12 residues. Germline CDR1 DFQATT, CDR2 SNEGSKA (reference sequence). Deletions cut 1 base from V and 8 bases from J, with 6 bases between. CDR3 bases: TGCAGTGCTAGAGGTCGGTATTCACCCCTCCACTTT. This sequence encodes CSARGRYSPLHF.

This clonotype was seen ten or more times. The chain recombines TRBV20-1 with TRBJ2-5; D is undetermined. V was cut by 4 bases and J by 0 bases, with 6 bases left in between. The CDR3 totals 12 residues. Germline V gene sequence: CDR1 DFQATT, CDR2 SNEGSKA (reference sequence). The CDR3 protein is CSAIGYQETQYF. CDR3 sequence (DNA): TGCAGTGCTATAGGCTACCAAGAGACCCAGTACTTC.

The V gene is TRBV20-1, the J gene TRBJ2-7; a possible D gene is TRBD2 (5 bases). The CDR3 consists of 14 residues. The V gene's germline CDR1 is DFQATT and CDR2 SNEGSKA (reference sequence). V dropped 0 bases and J dropped 3 bases, with 12 bases sitting between them. The CDR3 reads CSARDPGNVYEQYF. The CDR3 region has the DNA TGCAGTGCTAGAGATCCCGGGAATGTCTACGAGCAGTACTTC.

The rearrangement uses TRBV6-5 and TRBJ1-1; D ambiguous. The V end lost 0 bases, the J end lost 4 bases, and 9 bases lay between the germline ends. The CDR3 runs 14 residues. Germline CDR1 and CDR2: MNHEY and SVGAGI. CDR3 DNA: TGTGCCAGCAGTTACTCACGAGGCCCCACTGAAGCTTTCTTT. Protein product: CASSYSRGPTEAFF.

This clonotype was observed a single time. One end of the junction is discordant with germline, which a read error may explain. The chain joins TRBV29-1 to TRBJ2-7; TRBD1 aligns across 9 bases. The CDR3 extends over 13 amino acids. Germline CDR1 and CDR2: SQVTM and ANQGSEA. The chain's CDR3 is CSVSGQGTGERYF. CDR3 in DNA: TGCAGCGTTAGCGGACAGGGGACGGGCGAGCGGTACTTC.

A few counts support this clonotype. V usage is TRBV28 and J usage is TRBJ2-1, with D tentatively TRBD2 (5 bases). V was trimmed by 6 bases and J by 4 bases, leaving 13 bases between them. The length of the CDR3 is 14 residues. CDR1 and CDR2 (germline): MDHEN, SYDVKM. DNA for the CDR3: TGTGCCAGCAGCCCTATCGGGAAATACAATGAGCAGTTCTTC. Translated: CASSPIGKYNEQFF.

This clonotype showed up just a few times. The V and J genes are TRBV20-1 and TRBJ2-1; D ambiguous. The germline V and J ends were trimmed by 2 bases and 9 bases, with 17 bases remaining between them. This CDR3 has 14 residues. CDR1 and CDR2 (germline): DFQATT, SNEGSKA (reference sequence). The CDR3 region is CSARQTEMGIEQFF. In nucleotides, the CDR3 is TGCAGTGCTAGACAGACCGAAATGGGGATTGAGCAGTTCTTC.

The gene calls are TRBV27 and TRBJ2-6; 7 bases agree with TRBD1. Germline V gene sequence: CDR1 MNHEY, CDR2 SMNVEV (reference sequence). J gave up 3 bases and V 0 bases, and 17 bases lay outside the gene matches. The CDR3 runs 21 residues. In DNA form, the CDR3 reads TGTGCCAGCAGTTTATCCTCCCTACAGGGGCTACCCAACCTTGGGGCCAACGTCCTGACTTTC. Its translation is CASSLSSLQGLPNLGANVLTF.

This clonotype has a handful of counts. This chain joins TRBV7-2 and TRBJ2-5; D gene unclear. Per the germline V gene, CDR1 is SGHTA and CDR2 is FQGNSA. Trimming removed 5 bases from V and 1 base from J, with 11 bases in between. This CDR3 region has 14 residues. CDR3 sequence reads: CASSRTTSQETQYF. CDR3 sequence (DNA): TGTGCCAGCAGCCGAACGACCTCCCAAGAGACCCAGTACTTC.

This clonotype was found once. This chain links TRBV12-3 or TRBV12-4 with TRBJ2-3; D call uncertain. The length of the CDR3 is 13 residues. V was shortened by 6 bases and J by 14 bases, with 21 bases between the two germline ends. DNA for the CDR3: TGTGCCAGCAGCCGAAGTAGGGCAGATGTGGGGTATTTT. Translated, it gives CASSRSRADVGYF.

This rearrangement joins TRBV27 to TRBJ2-7; 15 bases agree with TRBD2. The germline CDR1 and CDR2 sequences are MNHEY and SMNVEV (reference sequence). This CDR3 comprises 18 residues. Trimming cost V 0 bases and J 3 bases; bases outside gene matches: 6. CDR3 sequence (DNA): TGTGCCAGCAGTTTATCAGGACTAGCGGGAGGGAGTATCTACGAGCAGTACTTC. Its protein is CASSLSGLAGGSIYEQYF.

V gene TRBV20-1 combines with J gene TRBJ1-4, with 7 bases lining up with TRBD1. The CDR3 is 14 amino acids. After removal of 5 bases from V and 8 bases from J, the junction contained 11 bases not matched to a gene. Germline lookup yields CDR1 DFQATT and CDR2 SNEGSKA (reference sequence). CDR3 amino acids: CSARSRDSLEKLFF. The DNA for the CDR3 is TGCAGTGCTCGAAGCCGGGACAGTCTAGAAAAACTGTTTTTT.

This chain links TRBV18 with TRBJ2-7, with 9 bases matching TRBD1. V trimming: 2 bases; J trimming: 6 bases; junction bases outside the gene matches: 8. The CDR3 extends over 15 amino acids. Germline V gene sequence: CDR1 KGHSH, CDR2 LQKENI. CDR3 region: CASSPETGGIGEQYF. The CDR3 bases are TGTGCCAGCTCACCAGAGACAGGGGGGATTGGCGAGCAGTACTTC.

CDR3: CATGTSGPYNEQFF. CDR3 nucleotides: TGTGCCACCGGGACTAGCGGGCCCTACAATGAGCAGTTCTTC. The chain links TRBV12-3 or TRBV12-4 to TRBJ2-1, with 12 bases that match TRBD2. The ends lost 10 bases at V and 2 bases at J; junction bases unmatched: 3. The CDR3 runs to 14 residues.

This clonotype was observed a single time. The chain recombines TRBV4-3 with TRBJ2-7; D possibly matches TRBD1 or TRBD2 (5 bases each). The DNA end favors TRBJ2-5, so the J call may be wrong. CDR1 and CDR2 (germline): LGHNA, YSLEER. This CDR3 spans 14 amino acids. The CDR3 region is CASSLSGTGETQYF. The CDR3 coding sequence is TGCGCCAGCAGCCTTTCCGGGACGGGAGAGACCCAGTACTTC.

This clonotype showed up just a few times. The rearrangement links TRBV12-3 or TRBV12-4 to TRBJ2-1; 7 bases line up with TRBD2. V was clipped by 2 bases and J by 5 bases; unmatched bases: 3. This CDR3 contains 14 residues. In DNA, the CDR3 is TGTGCCAGCAGTTTAACTAGCGAAGACAATGAGCAGTTCTTC. Translated: CASSLTSEDNEQFF.